These 20 T cell receptor beta chains were all obtained from the same sample, sequenced in a study of CD8+ T cells in alopecia areata. RNA extraction and reverse transcription yielded cDNA as sequencing template. Assay: immunoSEQ multiplex PCR; the TCRdb copy retains only in-frame clones and omits some. Among some 100,000 clones, less than 45% were seen once, and the ten largest hold roughly 3.2%. Sequenced: CD4+ T cells sorted from blood. These receptor sequences come from a human donor with alopecia areata.

Worth noting for this clone: This same CDR3 is encoded by further DNA sequences in the sample. The chain joins TRBV29-1 to TRBJ1-1; 11 bases agree with TRBD1. The CDR3 contains 14 residues. Germline CDR1 SQVTM, CDR2 ANQGSEA. Trimming took 6 bases from V and 4 from J; bases not matched to a gene: 7. The CDR3 reads CSVADRGRGTEAFF. The CDR3 DNA follows: TGCAGCGTCGCGGACAGGGGGCGAGGCACTGAAGCTTTCTTT.

The rearrangement joins TRBV30 to TRBJ2-5, with D unclear. The J call may be faulty, since TRBJ2-7 better matches the DNA end. The CDR3 length is 12 residues. Germline V gene data show CDR1 as GTSNPN and CDR2 as SVGIG (reference sequence). The CDR3 spells CAWSGSTYEQYF. CDR3 nucleotide sequence: TGTGCCTGGAGCGGTAGTACCTACGAGCAGTACTTC.

In the case of this clone: Other DNA sequences in the same sample also yield this CDR3. V is TRBV30 and J is TRBJ1-3, with TRBD1 matching over 7 bases. Germline V gene lookup returns CDR1 GTSNPN and CDR2 SVGIG (reference sequence). J lost 3 bases, V lost 5 bases, and 4 bases had no gene match. CDR3 length: 13 amino acids. CDR3 in amino acids: CAWARGSGNTIYF. As DNA, the CDR3 is TGTGCCTGGGCCAGGGGGAGTGGAAACACCATATATTTT.

This chain uses TRBV30 with TRBJ1-1; D not certain. The ends were cut back, 0 bases at V and 3 bases at J, with 8 bases in the middle. The germline CDR1 and CDR2 sequences are GTSNPN and SVGIG (reference sequence). CDR3 length equals 13 residues. CDR3 loop: CAWSVAAYTEAFF. Here the CDR3 DNA reads TGTGCCTGGAGTGTCGCAGCGTACACTGAAGCTTTCTTT.

The chain has TRBV30 and TRBJ2-7; D gene unclear. CDR1 GTSNPN and CDR2 SVGIG come from the germline V gene (reference sequence). Trimming removed 0 bases at V and 0 bases at J, with 9 bases between. The CDR3 length is 14 residues. For the CDR3, the DNA is TGTGCCTGGAGTGTACCCCCAGGCTCCTACGAGCAGTACTTC. It specifies CAWSVPPGSYEQYF.

This clone was picked up one time. This chain links TRBV5-1 with TRBJ2-5; the D is unclear. Germline CDR1 and CDR2: SGHRS and YFSETQ. The CDR3 spans 14 residues. Trimming cost V 3 bases and J 2 bases, with 11 bases left between them. The DNA of the CDR3 is TGCGCCAGCAGCTCCCTGCCCCCGCAAGAGACCCAGTACTTC. It is translated as CASSSLPPQETQYF.

This clone was seen once. V gene TRBV30 combines with J gene TRBJ2-5, with D perhaps given as TRBD1 or TRBD2 (6 bases each). The CDR3 contains 11 residues. Between the trimmed V and J ends, which lost 4 bases and 7 bases, there was a span of 10 bases. Germline V lookup: CDR1 GTSNPN, CDR2 SVGIG (reference sequence). The CDR3 here is CAWMGGGTQYF. Written as DNA, the CDR3 is TGTGCCTGGATGGGGGGCGGGACCCAGTACTTC.

The V call is TRBV7-3, the J call TRBJ2-4; D is uncertain. The CDR3 length is 12 residues. V was clipped by 4 bases and J by 10 bases, with 11 bases between them. CDR1 and CDR2 from the germline V gene are SGHTA and FQGTGA. The CDR3 protein is CASSSSQVIQYF. CDR3 sequence (DNA): TGTGCCAGCAGCTCGTCCCAAGTAATTCAGTACTTC.

This clone was detected only a few times. The rearrangement links TRBV29-1 to TRBJ2-2; 7 nucleotides match TRBD2. The CDR3 length is 16 residues. J gave up 5 bases and V 5 bases, and 14 bases lay outside the gene matches. Germline CDR1 is SQVTM and CDR2 is ANQGSEA. This CDR3 reads CSVPRVAGVETGELFF. The DNA for the CDR3 is TGCAGCGTTCCCAGGGTAGCGGGTGTGGAAACCGGGGAGCTGTTTTTT.

The chain is built from TRBV19 and TRBJ2-5, with D possibly TRBD2 on 7 matching bases. This CDR3 contains 16 residues. V was cut by 5 bases and J by 1 base, with 17 bases left in between. Germline-derived CDR1 and CDR2 are LNHDA and SQIVND (reference sequence). CDR3 residues: CASSDWGLAAQETQYF. The CDR3 region has the DNA TGTGCCAGTAGTGACTGGGGGCTAGCGGCCCAAGAGACCCAGTACTTC.

In its sample, this clone was seen many times. The CDR3 spells CASSPPRTGTGEQYF. The CDR3 coding sequence is TGTGCCAGCTCACCACCGAGAACAGGGACGGGGGAGCAGTACTTC. The chain uses TRBV18 and TRBJ2-7, with D tentatively TRBD1 (6 bases). Trimming removed 0 bases from V and 7 bases from J, with 16 bases in between. The CDR3 is 15 residues long. Germline V gene sequence: CDR1 KGHSH, CDR2 LQKENI.

In nucleotides, the CDR3 is TGTGCCAGCAAGGGACAGTCCTACGAGCAGTACTTC. The encoded protein is CASKGQSYEQYF. The chain employs TRBV6-5 and TRBJ2-7; 7 nucleotides align to TRBD1. V gave up 7 bases and J gave up 1 base; unmatched junction bases: 1. Germline V lookup: CDR1 MNHEY, CDR2 SVGAGI. The CDR3 loop spans 12 amino acids.

V usage is TRBV29-1 and J usage is TRBJ2-1, with 10 bases lining up with TRBD2. Germline V gene lookup returns CDR1 SQVTM and CDR2 ANQGSEA. The J segment lost 2 bases and the V segment lost 6 bases, leaving 4 bases of the junction unmatched. This CDR3 region has 14 residues. For the CDR3, the DNA is TGCAGCGTATTAAGCGGGGGGGCCTACAATGAGCAGTTCTTC. It is translated as CSVLSGGAYNEQFF.

This chain connects TRBV28 to TRBJ2-1; 7 bases map to TRBD1. The CDR3 contains 14 residues. The germline gives CDR1 MDHEN, CDR2 SYDVKM. The J segment lost 6 bases and the V segment lost 6 bases, leaving 8 bases of the junction unmatched. CDR3 residues: CASSPDRVFNEQFF. The DNA for the CDR3 is TGTGCCAGCAGCCCCGACAGGGTTTTCAATGAGCAGTTCTTC.

This clone turned up a few times. The chain couples TRBV29-1 to TRBJ2-7, with D unresolved. Trimming left V 4 bases short and J 6 bases short, with 13 bases between. Germline values: CDR1 SQVTM, CDR2 ANQGSEA. The length of the CDR3 is 12 residues. The CDR3 region has the DNA TGCAGCGTTGTTAAAGGGTTCCTCGAGCAGTACTTC. It translates to CSVVKGFLEQYF.

The chain employs TRBV29-1 and TRBJ1-2, with 12 positions matching TRBD1. V gave up 6 bases and J gave up 8 bases; unmatched junction bases: 13. CDR1 is SQVTM, CDR2 ANQGSEA, per germline. CDR3 length equals 15 residues. CDR3 sequence: CSVDRDRGRKDGYTF. The CDR3 DNA follows: TGCAGCGTGGACCGGGACAGGGGGCGCAAGGACGGCTACACCTTC.

V and J are TRBV30 and TRBJ2-7; no definite D call. CDR1 and CDR2 (germline): GTSNPN, SVGIG (reference sequence). V lost 4 bases and J lost 5, with 12 bases in between. The CDR3 has 12 residues. The CDR3 DNA follows: TGTGCCTGGACCTTAAGCGCCGACGAGCAGTACTTC. It specifies CAWTLSADEQYF.

The rearrangement joins TRBV7-2 to TRBJ2-7; 8 positions match TRBD2. The germline gives CDR1 SGHTA, CDR2 FQGNSA. Losses at the gene ends were 5 bases for V and 3 bases for J; bases not matched to a gene: 9. This CDR3 has 15 amino acids. This CDR3 is CASSTQRGPVYEQYF. Written as DNA, the CDR3 is TGTGCCAGCAGCACCCAGCGGGGGCCTGTCTACGAGCAGTACTTC.

The chain joins TRBV29-1 to TRBJ1-1; D call uncertain. Per germline, CDR1 SQVTM and CDR2 ANQGSEA. The CDR3 runs 11 residues. V was pared by 7 bases and J by 1 base, with 7 bases between. CDR3 amino acids: CSGHGNTEAFF. The DNA of the CDR3 is TGCAGCGGACACGGGAACACTGAAGCTTTCTTT.

This clone was seen more than once but under ten times. The chain recombines TRBV12-5 with TRBJ2-1, with 8 bases identical to TRBD2. CDR1 is LGHNT and CDR2 is FRNRAP in the germline V gene. V shed 0 bases, J shed 9 bases, and the junction held 10 bases outside the gene matches. The CDR3 is 16 amino acids. DNA of the CDR3: TGTGCTAGTGGTTTGGTCCTTACCGGGAGGGCCCCTGAGCAGTTCTTC. Amino acids: CASGLVLTGRAPEQFF.